This T cell receptor (beta chain) was recovered during a study of T cells expressing NK-cell markers. The overall study: All TCR beta repertoires analysed originated from sorted CD3+CD56+NKG2C+, CD3+CD56+NKG2C- and CD3+CD56-NKG2C+ T cells. HCMV seropositivity characterized most of the eight sequenced donors, and seronegativity one. Study results and limitations: Several donors likewise had their CD3+CD56-NKG2C+ fraction led by these clonotypes. The study did not resolve the HCMV specificity of expanded NKG2C+ T cell clones.

Germline V CDR1 and CDR2: DFQATT, SNEGSKA (reference sequence). CDR3 length equals 15 residues. Points on this clonotype: What it recognizes is unknown.

After re-calling the 5' RACE reads, TCRdb lists one entry per CDR3 protein, DNA absent. This repertoire comprises 300,000 to 500,000 distinct CDR3 sequences; its ten largest clones make up about 11%. The chain links TRBV20-1 to TRBJ1-5; the TCRdb call, TRBD1, lacks DNA for checking. The TCR sequence derives from a woman in her forties or fifties in good health. The sequenced material came from blood T cells: a sorted CD56 or NKG2C T cell subset, CD4+ or CD8+ T cells, or bulk PBMC T cells (not recorded which). The CDR3 loop is CSARGRDRAHQPQHF.